Shown below are 8 T cell receptor beta chains from a single sample sequenced in a study of blood T cell repertoires in COVID-19. Assay used: immunoSEQ multiplex PCR; TCRdb lists only in-frame clones, some missing. The profile shows approximately 130,000 clones, over 80% of them singletons. The specimen sequenced was PBMCs or T cells enriched from blood (not recorded which). These TCRs come from a man aged 30 to 39 who had recovered from COVID-19.

The V gene is TRBV3-1 (or the pseudogene TRBV3-2), the J gene TRBJ2-1, with D perhaps TRBD1 (5 bases). Trimming took off 4 bases at V and 0 bases at J, with 10 bases between the two ends. The CDR3 length is 15 residues. Germline lookup yields CDR1 LGHDT and CDR2 YNNKEL (reference sequence). The CDR3 nucleotides read TGTGCCAGCAGCCTCAGGGAAGGCTCCTACAATGAGCAGTTCTTC. As protein: CASSLREGSYNEQFF.

V gene TRBV2 combines with J gene TRBJ1-1, with D perhaps TRBD1 (5 bases). Trimming cost V 2 bases and J 1 base, with 14 bases left between them. This CDR3 is built from 16 residues. CDR1 and CDR2 (germline): SNHLY, FYNNEI. This CDR3 is CASSERSGRGNTEAFF. CDR3 DNA: TGTGCCAGCAGTGAAAGGTCAGGAAGGGGGAACACTGAAGCTTTCTTT.

The rearrangement links TRBV27 to TRBJ1-6; D unresolved. The V end lost 6 bases, the J end lost 13 bases, and 19 bases lay between the germline ends. The CDR3 loop spans 14 amino acids. Germline V CDR1 and CDR2: MNHEY, SMNVEV (reference sequence). The CDR3 nucleotides read TGTGCCAGCAGCCCCCTCGTCCCCCTTTCGCCCCTCCACTTT. Translating gives CASSPLVPLSPLHF.

The genes are TRBV5-8 and TRBJ2-3, with a weak D call TRBD1 (7 bases). The ends were cut back, 0 bases at V and 6 bases at J, with 11 bases in the middle. Looked up from germline, CDR1 is SGHTS and CDR2 is YDEGEE. This CDR3 has 14 residues. The CDR3 loop reads CASSLVAGGDTQYF. The CDR3 nucleotides read TGTGCCAGCAGCTTGGTAGCAGGGGGGGATACGCAGTATTTT.

This rearrangement joins TRBV19 to TRBJ2-7; D perhaps matches TRBD2 (6 bases). Trimming removed 4 bases at V and 0 bases at J, with 7 bases between. Germline lookup yields CDR1 LNHDA and CDR2 SQIVND (reference sequence). This CDR3 contains 13 residues. CDR3 protein: CASSTTSSYEQYF. The CDR3 DNA follows: TGTGCCAGTAGTACGACTAGCTCCTACGAGCAGTACTTC. The entire variable domain, with the rest obtained from reference TRBV19 and TRBJ2-7, is as follows: DGGITQSPKYLFRKEGQNVTLSCEQNLNHDAMYWYRQDPGQGLRLIYYSQIVNDFQKGDIAEGYSVSREKKESFPLTVTSAQKNPTAFYLCASSTTSSYEQYFGPGTRLTVT.

The genes are TRBV24-1 and TRBJ1-4, with D tentatively TRBD1 (6 bases). V was cut by 5 bases and J by 6 bases, with 9 bases left in between. The length of the CDR3 is 13 residues. Germline CDR1 reads KGHDR; CDR2 reads SFDVKD. CDR3 DNA sequence: TGTGCCACCAGTGGGGGGCCCGATGAAAAACTGTTTTTT. It encodes CATSGGPDEKLFF.

The chain couples TRBV11-2 to TRBJ2-1; 9 nucleotides match TRBD2. CDR3 length equals 17 residues. Germline V CDR1 and CDR2: SGHAT, FQNNGV. The V gene end was trimmed by 1 base and the J gene end by 7 bases; junction bases not matched to a gene: 11. CDR3 residues: CASSLVLLAGGLNEQFF. CDR3 coding DNA: TGTGCCAGCAGCTTAGTACTACTGGCGGGAGGGTTGAATGAGCAGTTCTTC.

The gene calls are TRBV4-1 and TRBJ1-5; D remains ambiguous. The V and J ends lost 0 bases and 5 bases respectively, with 5 bases between them. This CDR3 comprises 13 residues. Germline loops: CDR1 MGHRA, CDR2 YSYEKL. For the CDR3, the DNA is TGCGCCAGCAGCCAAGACAATTATCAGCCCCAGCATTTT. Translation: CASSQDNYQPQHF.